This TCR beta chain was recovered during a study of cytomegalovirus exposure and HLA in healthy donors. It was with 60 Vbeta and 13 Jbeta primers that the PCR ran. Libraries were prepared by immunoSEQ multiplex PCR; TCRdb keeps only in-frame clonotypes and omits some of them. The data contain under 150,000 clones, 50% to 75% of them singletons. This clone was counted between two and nine times. Sequencing was done on a sample of PBMCs. This clonotype originated in a woman between 40 and 50 years old in good health and CMV-seronegative.

The chain's CDR3 is CASSLGTAQGAYRYTF. CDR3 DNA sequence: TGTGCCAGCAGCCTAGGGACAGCCCAAGGGGCTTATCGCTACACCTTC. This chain joins TRBV5-6 and TRBJ1-2, with 7 bases matching TRBD1. The CDR3 extends over 16 amino acids. V lost 4 bases, J lost 9 bases, and 18 bases stayed unmatched. Germline V lookup: CDR1 SGHDT, CDR2 YYEEEE.